The 16 T cell receptor beta chains listed next were all sequenced from one sample in a study of T cell changes during pregnancy in multiple sclerosis. Clones were read by immunoSEQ multiplex PCR, and TCRdb kept only the in-frame ones, dropping some. Of roughly 100,000 clones in the sample, 75% to 95% were seen once. This specimen consisted of peripheral blood, obtained after pregnancy. The receptors were sampled from a female donor in good health, enrolled as a control in a pregnancy study.

This clone was detected only a few times. V and J are TRBV6-4 and TRBJ1-6; TRBD1 matches 8 bases. This CDR3 is built from 15 residues. CDR1 is MRHNA, CDR2 SNTAGT, per germline. J lost 10 bases, V lost 2 bases, and 7 bases had no gene match. CDR3 region: CASSDHGQGGSPLHF. DNA for the CDR3: TGTGCCAGCAGTGACCACGGACAGGGAGGGTCACCCCTCCACTTT.

The chain combines TRBV19 with TRBJ1-1; TRBD1 aligns across 8 bases. The V segment lost 5 bases and the J segment 3 bases; nucleotides outside the gene matches: 2. The CDR3 is 13 amino acids. Germline V gene lookup returns CDR1 LNHDA and CDR2 SQIVND (reference sequence). CDR3 coding DNA: TGTGCCAGTAGTTTGACAGGGGACACTGAAGCTTTCTTT. It is translated as CASSLTGDTEAFF.

The rearrangement joins TRBV5-5 to TRBJ2-2; 9 bases are a match to TRBD1. The trim removed 4 bases at V and 6 bases at J, leaving 4 bases unmatched. The CDR3 runs 14 residues. Looked up from germline, CDR1 is SGHKS and CDR2 is YYEKEE (reference sequence). DNA for the CDR3: TGTGCCAGCAGCCTACAGGGGGCTGCCGGGGAGCTGTTTTTT. It encodes CASSLQGAAGELFF.

The table lists this clone with a few counts. The V gene is TRBV19, the J gene TRBJ1-5; 8 bases agree with TRBD1. The CDR3 has 16 residues. V shed 2 bases, J shed 2 bases, and the junction held 5 bases outside the gene matches. Looked up from germline, CDR1 is LNHDA and CDR2 is SQIVND (reference sequence). CDR3 amino acids: CASSIWTGTGNQPQHF. The CDR3 coding sequence is TGTGCCAGTAGTATATGGACAGGGACCGGCAATCAGCCCCAGCATTTT.

This sequence joins TRBV7-2 and TRBJ1-5, with a tentative D call TRBD1 (5 bases). CDR1 is SGHTA, CDR2 FQGNSA, per germline. CDR3 size: 15 residues. V was clipped by 5 bases and J by 6 bases, with 17 bases between them. CDR3 residues: CASSPGDYDFQPQHF. The CDR3 coding sequence is TGTGCCAGCAGCCCTGGGGACTACGACTTTCAGCCCCAGCATTTT.

This chain uses TRBV7-2 with TRBJ2-7; possible D gene TRBD2, 7 bases. Trimming shortened V by 5 bases and J by 0 bases, and 17 bases separated the two germline ends. Looked up from germline, CDR1 is SGHTA and CDR2 is FQGNSA. The CDR3 has 16 amino acids. CDR3 in amino acids: CASSLGSGGLSYEQYF. CDR3 in DNA: TGTGCCAGCAGCCTAGGATCCGGGGGGCTCTCCTACGAGCAGTACTTC.

DNA for the CDR3: TGTGCCTGGAGCGTGACAGGGACTGGGGCCAACGTCCTGACTTTC. Amino acids: CAWSVTGTGANVLTF. The chain recombines TRBV30 with TRBJ2-6; 7 nucleotides line up with TRBD1. The V gene's germline CDR1 is GTSNPN and CDR2 SVGIG (reference sequence). The CDR3 consists of 15 residues. V trimming: 3 bases; J trimming: 2 bases; junction bases outside the gene matches: 4.

The chain recombines TRBV7-9 with TRBJ2-7; tentatively, D is TRBD1 (6 bases). Germline CDR1 is SEHNR and CDR2 is FQNEAQ (reference sequence). The CDR3 is 15 residues long. The germline V and J ends were trimmed by 5 bases and 0 bases, with 14 bases remaining between them. CDR3 bases: TGTGCCAGCAGCATAACCTGGACAGCCTCCTACGAGCAGTACTTC. This translates into CASSITWTASYEQYF.

Only one count was recorded for this clone. The chain combines TRBV19 with TRBJ1-5, with D maybe TRBD1 (5 bases). CDR3 size: 14 residues. The germline CDR1 and CDR2 sequences are LNHDA and SQIVND (reference sequence). The V gene lost 5 bases and the J gene lost 3 bases, with 11 bases spanning the gap. CDR3 residues: CASSVQVYNQPQHF. Written as DNA, the CDR3 is TGTGCCAGTAGTGTACAGGTGTACAATCAGCCCCAGCATTTT.

This clone was counted only a few times. The rearrangement links TRBV5-5 to TRBJ1-6; no firm D call. The length of the CDR3 is 14 residues. V shed 4 bases and J shed 8 bases, with 13 bases lying between them. Germline assignment: CDR1 SGHKS and CDR2 YYEKEE (reference sequence). The CDR3 nucleotides read TGTGCCAGCAGCCCCAAGGTTGACTATTCACCCCTCCACTTT. Amino acids: CASSPKVDYSPLHF.

This chain joins TRBV7-3 and TRBJ1-1, with D hard to call. Per the germline V gene, CDR1 is SGHTA and CDR2 is FQGTGA. Trimming took 4 bases from V and 1 from J, leaving 7 bases between them. The CDR3 is 13 amino acids. The CDR3 bases are TGTGCCAGCAGCTCCGACACGAACACTGAAGCTTTCTTT. As protein: CASSSDTNTEAFF.

As concerns this clone: At one end the junction does not follow the germline gene, possibly because of a read error. The chain combines TRBV7-3 with TRBJ2-3; 9 nucleotides line up with TRBD1. From germline, CDR1 is SGHTA and CDR2 FQGTGA. The length of the CDR3 is 11 residues. The CDR3 loop reads CASSSGTGMHF. The DNA of the CDR3 is TGTGCCAGCAGCTCCGGGACAGGGATGCATTTT.

This chain uses TRBV7-2 with TRBJ2-7; no definite D call. In germline, CDR1 is SGHTA, CDR2 FQGNSA. CDR3 length: 14 residues. Trimming removed 1 base at V and 0 bases at J, with 7 bases between. CDR3 amino acids: CASSLESSSYEQYF. The CDR3 coding sequence is TGTGCCAGCAGCTTAGAGTCTAGCTCCTACGAGCAGTACTTC.

V usage is TRBV7-8 and J usage is TRBJ1-5; 7 bases are shared with TRBD1. The germline V gene has CDR1 SGHVS and CDR2 FQNEAQ. The CDR3 contains 17 residues. Trimming removed 4 bases from V and 4 bases from J; junction bases left unmatched: 13. CDR3 sequence reads: CASSSPVMAGQNQPQHF. The CDR3 DNA follows: TGTGCCAGCAGCTCCCCAGTAATGGCGGGACAGAATCAGCCCCAGCATTTT.

The gene calls are TRBV2 and TRBJ2-3, with D tentatively TRBD2 (7 bases). With 8 bases removed from V and 8 bases from J, the gap between germline ends came to 11 bases. This CDR3 comprises 11 residues. Germline V CDR1 and CDR2: SNHLY, FYNNEI. In nucleotides, the CDR3 is TGTGCCAGCCGGGGGGCAGCTACGCAGTATTTT. Amino acid sequence: CASRGAATQYF.

This sequence joins TRBV18 and TRBJ2-7, with TRBD1 matching 11 bases. The CDR3 totals 19 residues. Trimming cost V 5 bases and J 0 bases; bases outside gene matches: 15. Germline V gene sequence: CDR1 KGHSH, CDR2 LQKENI. The CDR3 region has the DNA TGTGCCAGCTCATCCCGAGGTGGACAGGGGGCTACGAGCTCCTACGAGCAGTACTTC. The encoded protein is CASSSRGGQGATSSYEQYF.